A single sample gave rise to the 10 T cell receptor beta chains below, sequenced in a study of T cells in Graves' hyperthyroidism and ophthalmopathy. The CDR3 regions of TCR beta were amplified from RNA transcripts. During a first-round RT-PCR of the TCR CDR3, the HTBI primer set was used. TCRdb itself ran the multiplex PCR reads through MiXCR, one entry per CDR3 protein. Of fewer than 800,000 distinct CDR3 sequences in the sample, about a sixth were seen once. Input material: blood. These receptors came from a man aged 18 to 30 with Graves' hyperthyroidism.

This clonotype showed up just a few times. The chain is built from TRBV9 and TRBJ2-3; a possible D gene is TRBD1 (5 bases). CDR1 is SGDLS, CDR2 YYNGEE, per germline. CDR3 length: 15 amino acids. Trimming removed 3 bases at V and 2 bases at J, with 13 bases between. CDR3 nucleotides: TGTGCCAGCAGCGAGGGCGGACACACCACAGATACGCAGTATTTT. As protein: CASSEGGHTTDTQYF.

This chain connects TRBV30 to TRBJ1-1; TRBD1 aligns across 10 bases. The germline V gene encodes CDR1 GTSNPN and CDR2 SVGIG (reference sequence). After removal of 0 bases from V and 5 bases from J, the junction contained 9 bases not matched to a gene. This CDR3 region has 16 residues. DNA for the CDR3: TGTGCCTGGAGTGTAGCGACAGGGGGCTACCGAACTGAAGCTTTCTTT. Translation gives CAWSVATGGYRTEAFF.

This chain links TRBV20-1 with TRBJ2-6; D call uncertain. V was clipped by 6 bases and J by 0 bases, with 15 bases between them. The CDR3 contains 16 residues. Germline CDR1 is DFQATT and CDR2 is SNEGSKA (reference sequence). CDR3 loop: CSAPPTLLSGANVLTF. The CDR3 DNA reads TGCAGTGCGCCCCCTACCCTTCTCTCTGGGGCCAACGTCCTGACTTTC.

This clonotype was observed a handful of times. V and J are TRBV19 and TRBJ2-1; D gene uncertain. The CDR3 extends over 15 amino acids. V gave up 3 bases and J gave up 0 bases, with 9 bases separating them. The germline CDR1 and CDR2 sequences are LNHDA and SQIVND (reference sequence). CDR3 amino acids: CASSISVSSYNEQFF. CDR3 DNA sequence: TGTGCCAGTAGTATTTCGGTAAGCTCCTACAATGAGCAGTTCTTC.

This sequence joins TRBV24-1 and TRBJ2-3, with 10 bases that match TRBD1. Per the germline V gene, CDR1 is KGHDR and CDR2 is SFDVKD. The J segment lost 3 bases and the V segment lost 5 bases, leaving 4 bases of the junction unmatched. This CDR3 has 15 amino acids. The DNA for the CDR3 is TGTGCCACCAGTGTCCGACAGGGGGCAACAGATACGCAGTATTTT. This sequence encodes CATSVRQGATDTQYF.

Details on this clonotype: This may be a read error: a much more frequent sequence differs by one nucleotide. Since the CDR3 does not end with the conserved phenylalanine or tryptophan, this likely comes from a read error. CDR3 bases: TGTGCCAGCAGTTACTCGTTGAGGGGTACAGCTTTCCTT. It yields the protein CASSYSLRGTAFL. This chain connects TRBV6-2 or TRBV6-3 to TRBJ1-1, with a tentative D call TRBD1 (5 bases). This CDR3 has 13 amino acids. The V end was cut by 0 bases, the J end by 10 bases, with 12 bases between. Germline CDR1 and CDR2: MNHEY and SVGEGT.

V gene TRBV11-3 combines with J gene TRBJ1-3, with a possible D match to TRBD1 (5 bases). From germline, CDR1 is SGHNT and CDR2 YENEEA. V was shortened by 2 bases and J by 3 bases, with 8 bases between the two germline ends. The CDR3 consists of 14 residues. This CDR3 is CASSLTGDGNTIYF. The CDR3 bases are TGTGCCAGCAGCTTAACAGGAGATGGAAACACCATATATTTT.

There are many counts of this clonotype. The CDR3 DNA sequence: TGTGCCAGCAGCTTATACGACCGGACTGAAGCTTTCTTT. Amino acid sequence: CASSLYDRTEAFF. The rearrangement links TRBV7-9 to TRBJ1-1; D not resolved. Germline V gene lookup returns CDR1 SEHNR and CDR2 FQNEAQ (reference sequence). The CDR3 runs 13 residues. The V end was cut by 2 bases, the J end by 5 bases, with 9 bases between.

The rearrangement uses TRBV5-5 and TRBJ2-2; 7 bases map to TRBD2. The junction had 4 bases not matched to a gene; V was cut back by 0 bases and J by 5 bases. The CDR3 totals 15 residues. The V gene's germline CDR1 is SGHKS and CDR2 YYEKEE (reference sequence). CDR3 protein: CASSLGGGWTGELFF. The CDR3 nucleotides read TGTGCCAGCAGCTTGGGGGGGGGTTGGACCGGGGAGCTGTTTTTT.

CDR3 nucleotides: TGTGCCAGCAGCCCTATGGGGTACAATCAGCCCCAGCATTTT. It translates to CASSPMGYNQPQHF. The rearrangement links TRBV12-3 or TRBV12-4 to TRBJ1-5; D ambiguous. V lost 6 bases, J lost 3 bases, and 12 bases lay in between. The CDR3 is made up of 14 amino acids.